This T cell receptor (beta chain) was sequenced for a study of T cells in Graves' hyperthyroidism and ophthalmopathy. Notes on the study in general: Most clonotypes expanded in thyroid above 0.001 were likewise present in blood. Ophthalmopathy and stable hyperthyroidism were separated by a 13 V-J model.

The CDR3 contains 15 residues. Per the germline V gene, CDR1 is MNHNS and CDR2 is SASEGT. J was trimmed by 4 bases and V by 5 bases; bases with no gene match: 10. Each 10 ml fresh peripheral blood draw supplied the PBMCs. This clonotype has ten or more counts. What it binds is unknown. It was RNA transcripts that yielded the amplified TCR beta CDR3 regions. The HTBI primer set drove a first-round RT-PCR of the TCR CDR3. TCRdb reanalysed the multiplex PCR reads using MiXCR and keeps one entry per CDR3 protein. The table includes around 580,000 distinct CDR3 sequences, around 17% detected once. This sequence joins TRBV6-1 and TRBJ2-5; 7 positions agree with TRBD1. The sequenced sample was blood. The sequence derives from a woman between 18 and 29 years old with Graves' hyperthyroidism. This CDR3 reads CASSSPGQILETQYF. The CDR3 coding sequence is TGTGCCAGCAGTTCACCGGGACAGATCTTAGAGACCCAGTACTTC.